These T cell receptor beta chains were read from a single sample in a study of cytomegalovirus exposure and HLA in healthy donors. Sequencing was performed with immunoSEQ multiplex PCR; in TCRdb, only in-frame clones are kept and a portion is missing. The sample has some 150,000 clones, roughly nine tenths seen once. Sequenced material: PBMCs. The receptors were gathered from a woman younger than 35 in good health and CMV-seropositive. The conserved cysteine and the conserved F or W are not part of the CDR3 here. Rows give clone size only sometimes, using once, few, many, or a class for an expanded clone.

cdr3_aa clone_size j_call v_call
ASRPIPGAKETQY . TRBJ2-5 TRBV2
ASSEGSSGAYYEQY . TRBJ2-7 TRBV2
ASSSAVLADTYEQY . TRBJ2-7 TRBV5-1
ASSPPGYGQTSYEQY . TRBJ2-7 TRBV28
ASSVSTLEINEQF . TRBJ2-1 TRBV9
ASSFWTGDNQPQH . TRBJ1-5 TRBV5-6
ASSFSFNEQF . TRBJ2-1 TRBV11-3
ASSPRLGIETQY . TRBJ2-5 TRBV7-8
AISPSSYEQY . TRBJ2-7 TRBV10-3
ASSGDRYEQY few TRBJ2-7 TRBV10-2
ASSWTGDEKLF . TRBJ1-4 TRBV14
ASSLGTGFRTEAF . TRBJ1-1 TRBV11-3
ASSQEHFLAEKLF . TRBJ1-4 TRBV4-3
ASSRMALEQY . TRBJ2-7 TRBV14
ASSSHSSNEQF . TRBJ2-1 TRBV5-1
AWSVKGAQGYT . TRBJ1-2 TRBV30
ASSLMLAPYEQY . TRBJ2-7 TRBV7-2
ASSPTGMSTDTQY . TRBJ2-3 TRBV18
ASSQDRTGGYQPQH . TRBJ1-5 TRBV4-1
ASTGGQGARGSYEQY . TRBJ2-7 TRBV28
ASSEGLTDTQY . TRBJ2-3 TRBV6-1
ASVSSPDTQY . TRBJ2-3 TRBV10-2
ASSLVMTSGKPYEQY . TRBJ2-7 TRBV5-1
ASRVASGSYEQY . TRBJ2-7 TRBV5-1
ASSEGHYSNQPQH few TRBJ1-5 TRBV2
ASGLMGRQQNTEAF . TRBJ1-1 TRBV12-5
ASSISAGGGEQF . TRBJ2-1 TRBV19
AIRGAGNGQPQH . TRBJ1-5 TRBV10-3
ASSEFRNTEAF . TRBJ1-1 TRBV2
ASRSTGVSGNTIY . TRBJ1-3 TRBV28
ASSLPLAGGPSGETQY once TRBJ2-5 TRBV5-6
AWSVGVRTPLF . TRBJ2-2 TRBV30
ATSRRRTGSYNEQF . TRBJ2-1 TRBV15
ATLGGPDQPQH . TRBJ1-5 TRBV10-3
ASSLGLAGRETQY . TRBJ2-5 TRBV5-6
ASSTIAGGLYEQY . TRBJ2-7 TRBV6-6
ASSGGQGYTGELF . TRBJ2-2 TRBV5-1
ASSPRRANLNTEAF . TRBJ1-1 TRBV5-1
ASSFGGSSYEQY . TRBJ2-7 TRBV27
ASSIIALQETQY once TRBJ2-5 TRBV19
ASSVSGDRQQY . TRBJ2-7 TRBV25-1
ASSLIFAGRGNTEAF . TRBJ1-1 TRBV11-2
ASSQERAGGPSDTQY . TRBJ2-3 TRBV4-1
ASSEALGTGGARYGYT . TRBJ1-2 TRBV6-1
ASSESFTGANVLT few TRBJ2-6 TRBV25-1
ASSPGLAGVGEQF . TRBJ2-1 TRBV27
ASSSLSGSPYEQY . TRBJ2-7 TRBV18
ASRSSWRDYGYT . TRBJ1-2 TRBV6-1
ASSSRDNYYGYT . TRBJ1-2 TRBV2
ASSYSPKERYT few TRBJ1-2 TRBV6-5
AWSVSFYEQY . TRBJ2-7 TRBV30